The present TCR beta chain was sequenced within a study of T cell repertoires in cytomegalovirus infection. Whole-study context: In the study, CMV epitopes included recently identified HLA-C-restricted and well-studied HLA-B-restricted ones. TCR beta signatures that were public indicated CMV infection and matching HLA type.

A single record per CDR3 protein comes from TCRdb applying MiXCR to the reads. Of about 46,000 distinct CDR3 sequences in the sample, approximately 19% are singletons; the top ten hold 53%. This clonotype was seen many times. Antigen specificity is unknown. In germline, CDR1 is SEHNR, CDR2 FQNEAQ (reference sequence). Trimming removed 1 base from V and 7 bases from J, with 11 bases in between. The CDR3 contains 14 residues. Study-wide results and caveats: Identification of carriers of CMV plus the relevant HLA was performed using cumulative public TCR beta family frequency.

This chain uses TRBV7-9 with TRBJ1-5, with D perhaps matching TRBD1 (6 bases). The sample in question was CD8+ T cells from cultured PBMCs, obtained from culture after CMV antigen stimulation. The TCR originated in a human donor in good health (CMV status not recorded). Some clones in this sample may be carry-over from other donors' samples. CDR3 coding DNA: TGTGCCAGCAGCTTAGAGGACAGCTGGCAGCCCCAGCATTTT. The encoded protein is CASSLEDSWQPQHF.